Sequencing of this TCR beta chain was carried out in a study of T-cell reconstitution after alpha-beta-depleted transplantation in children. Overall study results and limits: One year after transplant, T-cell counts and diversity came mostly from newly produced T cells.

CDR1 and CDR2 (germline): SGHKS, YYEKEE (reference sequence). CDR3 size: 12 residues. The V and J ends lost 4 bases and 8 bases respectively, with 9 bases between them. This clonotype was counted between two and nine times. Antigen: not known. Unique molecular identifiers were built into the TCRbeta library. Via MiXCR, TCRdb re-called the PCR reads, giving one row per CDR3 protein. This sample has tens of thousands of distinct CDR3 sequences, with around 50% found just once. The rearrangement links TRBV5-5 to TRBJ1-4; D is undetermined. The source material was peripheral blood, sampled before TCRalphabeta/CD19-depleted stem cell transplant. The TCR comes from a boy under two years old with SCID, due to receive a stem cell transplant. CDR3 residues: CASSREGEKLFF. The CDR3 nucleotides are TGTGCCAGCAGCAGGGAGGGAGAAAAACTGTTTTTT.